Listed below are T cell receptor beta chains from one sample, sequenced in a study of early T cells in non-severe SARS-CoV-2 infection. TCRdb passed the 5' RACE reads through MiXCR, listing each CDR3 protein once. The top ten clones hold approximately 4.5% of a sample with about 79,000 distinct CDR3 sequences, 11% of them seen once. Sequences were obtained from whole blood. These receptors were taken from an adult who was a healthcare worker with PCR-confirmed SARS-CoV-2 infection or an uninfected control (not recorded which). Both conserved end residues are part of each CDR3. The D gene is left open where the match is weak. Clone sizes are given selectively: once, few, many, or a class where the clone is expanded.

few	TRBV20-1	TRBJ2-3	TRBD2	CSASVAAGGPDTQYF	TGCAGTGCTAGTGTGGCTGCGGGGGGGCCCGATACGCAGTATTTT
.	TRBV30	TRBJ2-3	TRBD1	CAWRKDRGGTDTQYF	TGTGCCTGGAGGAAGGACAGGGGGGGTACAGATACGCAGTATTTT
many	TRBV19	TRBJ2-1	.	CASSIAYYNEQFF	TGTGCCAGTAGTATCGCTTACTACAATGAGCAGTTCTTC
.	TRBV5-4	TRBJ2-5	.	CASSLESGVKETQYF	TGTGCCAGCAGCTTGGAGTCCGGGGTCAAGGAGACCCAGTACTTC
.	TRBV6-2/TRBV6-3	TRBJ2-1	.	CASRTRRGERGDEQFF	TGTGCCAGCAGAACTCGCAGGGGCGAGAGGGGGGATGAGCAGTTCTTC
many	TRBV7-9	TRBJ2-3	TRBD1	CASSSRGGTGGTTQYF	TGTGCCAGCAGCTCGAGGGGCGGGACAGGGGGCACTACGCAGTATTTT
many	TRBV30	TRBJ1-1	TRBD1	CASDRLNTEAFF	TGTGCCTCGGACAGGCTGAACACTGAAGCTTTCTTT
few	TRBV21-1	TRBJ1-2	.	CASKHPEKVYGYTF	TGTGCCAGCAAACATCCTGAGAAAGTCTATGGCTACACCTTC
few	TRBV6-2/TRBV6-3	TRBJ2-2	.	CATKRTYTGELFF	TGTGCCACCAAACGGACCTACACCGGGGAGCTGTTTTTT
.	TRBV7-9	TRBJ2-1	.	CASSLAGNPYNEQFF	TGTGCCAGCAGCTTAGCCGGGAATCCCTACAATGAGCAGTTCTTC
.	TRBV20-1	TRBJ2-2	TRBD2	CSARETSGDTGELFF	TGCAGTGCTAGAGAGACTAGCGGGGACACCGGGGAGCTGTTTTTT
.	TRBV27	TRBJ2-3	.	CASSNRSPTDTQYF	TGTGCCAGCAGTAATAGATCCCCCACAGATACGCAGTATTTT
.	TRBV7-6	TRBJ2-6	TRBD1	CASSSQGTGANVLTF	TGTGCCAGCAGCTCACAGGGGACTGGGGCCAACGTCCTGACTTTC
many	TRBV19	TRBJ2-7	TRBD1	CASSAQDRGILYF	TGTGCCAGTAGTGCCCAGGACAGGGGCATTCTGTACTTC
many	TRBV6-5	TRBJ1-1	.	CASRRLNTEAFF	TGTGCCAGCCGAAGGCTGAACACTGAAGCTTTCTTT
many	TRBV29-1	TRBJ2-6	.	CSVGDNSGANVLTF	TGCAGCGTAGGGGACAACTCTGGGGCCAACGTCCTGACTTTC
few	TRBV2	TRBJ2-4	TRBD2	CASNPSGGSKLAKNIQYF	TGTGCCAGCAACCCCAGCGGGGGGTCTAAGCTAGCCAAAAACATTCAGTACTTC
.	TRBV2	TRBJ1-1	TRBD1	CASRAGTGYAEAFF	TGTGCCAGCAGAGCCGGGACAGGGTATGCTGAAGCTTTCTTT
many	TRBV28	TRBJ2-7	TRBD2	CASSAGLAGGPQYF	TGTGCCAGCAGTGCAGGACTAGCGGGGGGTCCGCAGTACTTC